A selection of T cell receptor beta chains follows, all from one sample in a study of T cell responses to AZD1222 COVID-19 vaccine. Libraries were prepared by immunoSEQ multiplex PCR; TCRdb keeps only in-frame clonotypes and omits some of them. The data hold 98,000 or so clones, with 88% observed a single time. The sample was peripheral blood, taken 28 days after the second AZD1222 dose. These receptors were taken from an adult who received the AZD1222 COVID-19 vaccine. CDR3s include the opening cysteine and the closing phenylalanine or tryptophan. Each record gives: J gene, D gene, V gene, clone size, CDR3 length, CDR3 DNA, CDR3 protein. A D gene is named only where the DNA matches it firmly. Part of the rows lack a size; the others show once, few, many or a class for expanded clones.

>TRBJ2-1|TRBD1|TRBV9|-|15
TGTGCCAGCAGCCCGGGACAGGGATTTGACAATGAGCAGTTCTTC
CASSPGQGFDNEQFF
>TRBJ2-3|-|TRBV28|-|15
TGTGCCAGCAGTTTGACGGGAATATCCTCAGATACGCAGTATTTT
CASSLTGISSDTQYF
>TRBJ1-4|-|TRBV28|-|14
TGTGCCAGCAGGAACGGGGGGACTAATGAAAAACTGTTTTTT
CASRNGGTNEKLFF
>TRBJ2-7|TRBD2|TRBV19|-|14
TGTGCCAGTAGACCCAGCGGGAGCAGGTACGAGCAGTACTTC
CASRPSGSRYEQYF
>TRBJ2-3|TRBD2|TRBV10-2|-|14
TGCGCCAGCCGGGGGGACTTAGCGACAGATACGCAGTATTTT
CASRGDLATDTQYF
>TRBJ2-2|-|TRBV2|-|16
TGTGCCAGCAGAGAATCGGCAGTTAGGTACACCGGGGAGCTGTTTTTT
CASRESAVRYTGELFF
>TRBJ1-2|-|TRBV5-6|-|13
TGTGCCAGCAGTTTAGACCCTATCTATGGCTACACCTTC
CASSLDPIYGYTF
>TRBJ2-3|-|TRBV12-3/TRBV12-4|-|12
TGTGCCAGCAGCAGGGAAGATCTTACGCAGTATTTT
CASSREDLTQYF
>TRBJ2-2|-|TRBV11-2|-|15
TGTGCCAGCAGCCGACGTAGGGTGGGCACCGGGGAGCTGTTTTTT
CASSRRRVGTGELFF
>TRBJ2-3|-|TRBV24-1|-|15
TGTGCCACCAGTGGGAGCTCTGAGGGGGGAGATACGCAGTATTTT
CATSGSSEGGDTQYF
>TRBJ1-3|-|TRBV21-1|-|17
TGTGCCAGCAGCAAAGGGGCTAAATCAGGGGCCGGAAACACCATATATTTT
CASSKGAKSGAGNTIYF
>TRBJ2-1|TRBD2|TRBV19|-|14
TGTGCCAGCAGGACTAGCGGGAGGTATAGTGAGCAGTTCTTC
CASRTSGRYSEQFF
>TRBJ2-7|-|TRBV30|-|15
TGTGCCTGGAGTTTCCCCCTGGTAGGGACCTACGAGCAGTACTTC
CAWSFPLVGTYEQYF
>TRBJ2-7|TRBD1|TRBV6-5|-|14
TGTGCCAGCAGCTTGGGACAGGGGGCAAGCGAGCAGTACTTC
CASSLGQGASEQYF
>TRBJ1-1|-|TRBV28|once|17
TGTGCCAGCAGTTCGGGACAAACCCCCGGAGTCAACACTGAAGCTTTCTTT
CASSSGQTPGVNTEAFF
>TRBJ1-2|TRBD1|TRBV27|-|14
TGTGCCAGCAGTTTAAGGGGGCCTAACTATGGCTACACCTTC
CASSLRGPNYGYTF
>TRBJ2-7|-|TRBV6-5|once|13
TGTGCCAGCAGTTATACCCCCCAGGACCGGCCGTACTTC
CASSYTPQDRPYF
>TRBJ2-2|TRBD1|TRBV24-1|-|17
TGTGCCACCAGTGACCGACGGGACAGGCCTAACACCGGGGAGCTGTTTTTT
CATSDRRDRPNTGELFF
>TRBJ2-5|-|TRBV4-1|few|14
TGCGCCAGCAGCCAAGAGTGGTTTCGAGAGACCCAGTACTTC
CASSQEWFRETQYF
>TRBJ2-7|-|TRBV7-9|-|13
TGTGCCAGCAGCCCGAGGAATACCTACGAGCAGTACTTC
CASSPRNTYEQYF
>TRBJ2-4|-|TRBV19|-|17
TGTGCCAGTAGTATCGTTGCCAGCCAAGTAGCCAAAAACATTCAGTACTTC
CASSIVASQVAKNIQYF
>TRBJ1-1|-|TRBV12-3/TRBV12-4|-|11
TGTGCCAGCAGCCTCCGAGGATCAGCTTTCTTT
CASSLRGSAFF
>TRBJ1-5|-|TRBV6-5|few|14
TGTGCCAGCATCTTGAGGAATAGCAATCAGCCCCAGCATTTT
CASILRNSNQPQHF
>TRBJ1-2|TRBD1|TRBV12-3/TRBV12-4|-|13
TGTGCCAGCAGTAACGACAGGGTAAATGGCTACACCTTC
CASSNDRVNGYTF
>TRBJ2-7|-|TRBV12-3/TRBV12-4|-|11
TGTGCCAGCAGTGGGTTATACGAGCAGTACTTC
CASSGLYEQYF
>TRBJ2-1|TRBD2|TRBV6-5|-|16
TGTGCCAGCAGTTTGTTTGTGCGGGAGCCTTACAATGAGCAGTTCTTC
CASSLFVREPYNEQFF
>TRBJ2-1|-|TRBV28|-|11
TGTGCCAGCACCCTGGGGCGGGAGCAGTTCTTC
CASTLGREQFF
>TRBJ2-3|-|TRBV19|-|15
TGTGCCAGTAGTCCGACTAGGGGGACTCGAGATACGCAGTATTTT
CASSPTRGTRDTQYF
>TRBJ2-2|TRBD1|TRBV13|-|17
TGTGCCAGCAGCCAATACGCGGGACAGGGTTACACCGGGGAGCTGTTTTTT
CASSQYAGQGYTGELFF
>TRBJ2-7|-|TRBV4-1|-|15
TGCGCCAGCAGCCCCGAGGCGGGGCTTCCCCACGAGCAGTACTTC
CASSPEAGLPHEQYF
>TRBJ1-5|-|TRBV6-1|-|13
TGTGCCAGCAGTGAAATTGTTGATCAGCCCCAGCATTTT
CASSEIVDQPQHF
>TRBJ2-4|TRBD1|TRBV18|-|13
TGTGCCAGCTCACCGGACAGGAACGCAATTCAGTACTTC
CASSPDRNAIQYF